This T cell receptor beta chain emerged from a study of blood T cells in healthy people across ages. Study context: Per two T cells, template switching captured roughly one barcoded beta molecule.

Primed by a sample-barcoded 5' primer and a J-beta primer mix, a second PCR proceeded for about 7 to 12 cycles. Individual samples furnished no less than 2.5 million CDR3-containing paired-end reads apiece. One entry per CDR3 protein, called by TCRdb with MiXCR from the 5' RACE reads. The sample holds around 1,500,000 distinct CDR3 sequences, 28% seen once. Germline assignment: CDR1 ENHRY and CDR2 SYGVKD. The CDR3 is made up of 14 amino acids. The ends were cut back, 6 bases at V and 7 bases at J, with 15 bases in the middle. Researchers report isolating at least 6 million PBMCs per sample. RNA extraction gave at least 5.5 micrograms of total RNA per sample.

This rearrangement joins TRBV10-3 to TRBJ2-2; no clear D. Sequenced input: blood. The TCR originated in a woman under 40 in good health. CDR3 nucleotide sequence: TGTGCCATCAGGGACGGGCGGTCGAACGGGGAGCTGTTTTTT. Translation: CAIRDGRSNGELFF.